This TCR beta chain is drawn from a study of cytotoxic CD8 clonotypes in ibrutinib-treated CLL. Method: immunoSEQ multiplex PCR; TCRdb's copy keeps in-frame clones and lacks some. The sample contains around 250,000 clones, about three quarters of which appear only once. CDR3 length equals 15 residues. V was clipped by 2 bases and J by 6 bases, with 14 bases between them. The V gene's germline CDR1 is MDHEN and CDR2 SYDVKM. About this clone: Its specificity is not known.

The study, taken as a whole, reports: Baseline clonality, above age-matched healthy donor levels, tracked circulating CD8+ T-cell counts. Whereas clonality rose at ibrutinib response, it declined toward baseline at progression.

This TCR was recovered from a human donor with chronic lymphocytic leukemia. Sequencing was performed on PBMCs, taken after 24 months of ibrutinib treatment. The chain couples TRBV28 to TRBJ2-1, with D hard to call. In nucleotides, the CDR3 is TGTGCCAGCAGTTTAGAGTTGTTAGGGTTCAATGAGCAGTTCTTC. Translation gives CASSLELLGFNEQFF.